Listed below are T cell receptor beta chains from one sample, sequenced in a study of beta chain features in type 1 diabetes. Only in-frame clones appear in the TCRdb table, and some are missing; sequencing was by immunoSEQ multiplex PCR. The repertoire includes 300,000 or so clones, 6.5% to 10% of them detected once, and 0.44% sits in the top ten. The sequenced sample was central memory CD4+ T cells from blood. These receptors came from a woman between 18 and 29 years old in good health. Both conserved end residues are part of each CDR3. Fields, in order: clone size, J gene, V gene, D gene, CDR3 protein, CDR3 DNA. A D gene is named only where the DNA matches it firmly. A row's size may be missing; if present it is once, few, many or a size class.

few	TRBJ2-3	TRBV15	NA	CATSRGDTDTQYF	TGTGCCACCAGCAGGGGTGACACAGATACGCAGTATTTT
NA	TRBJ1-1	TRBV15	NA	CATSKNRAEAFF	TGTGCCACCAGCAAAAATAGGGCTGAAGCTTTCTTT
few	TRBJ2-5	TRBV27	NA	CASSSLVQNQETQYF	TGTGCCAGCAGTTCACTTGTACAGAACCAAGAGACCCAGTACTTC
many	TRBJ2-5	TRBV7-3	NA	CASSLGPQETQYF	TGTGCCAGCAGCTTAGGTCCCCAAGAGACCCAGTACTTC
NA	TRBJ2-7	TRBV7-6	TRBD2	CASSLGSGPVSYEQYF	TGTGCCAGCAGCTTAGGTAGCGGGCCAGTCTCCTACGAGCAGTACTTC
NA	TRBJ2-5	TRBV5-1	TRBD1	CASSLVVTGGLETQYF	TGCGCCAGCAGCTTGGTAGTGACAGGGGGGTTGGAGACCCAGTACTTC
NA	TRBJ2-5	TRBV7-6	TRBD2	CASSLDPGTSGGAQYF	TGTGCCAGCAGCTTAGACCCCGGGACTAGCGGGGGAGCCCAGTACTTC
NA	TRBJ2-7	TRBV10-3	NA	CAISEQSSYEQYF	TGTGCCATCAGTGAGCAGAGCTCCTACGAGCAGTACTTC
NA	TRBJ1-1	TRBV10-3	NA	CAITSRGEGIAFF	TGTGCCATCACCTCCCGGGGGGAAGGGATAGCTTTCTTT
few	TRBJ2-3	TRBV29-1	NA	CSATPRGGGSGSSTDTQYF	TGCAGCGCTACCCCAAGGGGTGGCGGGTCCGGGTCTAGCACAGATACGCAGTATTTT
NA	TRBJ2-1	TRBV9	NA	CASSVGRVNNEQFF	TGTGCCAGCAGCGTAGGACGGGTGAACAATGAGCAGTTCTTC
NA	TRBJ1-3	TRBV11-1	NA	CASSFWANSGNTIYF	TGTGCCAGCAGCTTCTGGGCCAACTCTGGAAACACCATATATTTT
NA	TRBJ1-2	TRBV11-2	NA	CASSLVVQGSYGYTF	TGTGCCAGCAGCTTGGTGGTGCAGGGATCCTATGGCTACACCTTC
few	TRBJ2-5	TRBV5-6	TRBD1	CASSLAGTGGQETQYF	TGTGCCAGCAGCTTGGCGGGGACAGGGGGCCAAGAGACCCAGTACTTC
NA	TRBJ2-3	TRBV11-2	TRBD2	CASSPGAGPPTDTQYF	TGTGCCAGCAGCCCAGGAGCGGGGCCCCCCACAGATACGCAGTATTTT
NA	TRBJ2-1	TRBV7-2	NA	CASSRVASSYNEQFF	TGTGCCAGCAGCCGGGTGGCGAGTTCGTACAATGAGCAGTTCTTC
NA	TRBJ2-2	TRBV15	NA	CATSSRPGTVRGELFF	TGTGCCACCAGCAGCCGTCCCGGGACGGTACGTGGGGAGCTGTTTTTT
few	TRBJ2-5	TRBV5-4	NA	CASRSGGTGYEETQYF	TGTGCCAGCAGATCCGGGGGAACAGGGTACGAAGAGACCCAGTACTTC
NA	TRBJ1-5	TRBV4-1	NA	CASSQVYGISNQPQHF	TGCGCCAGCAGCCAAGTTTACGGTATTAGCAATCAGCCCCAGCATTTT
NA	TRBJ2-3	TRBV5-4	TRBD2	CASSPGTSGRTDTQYF	TGTGCCAGCAGCCCCGGGACTAGCGGACGCACAGATACGCAGTATTTT
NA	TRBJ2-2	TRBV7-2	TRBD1	CASSPQPQGAHTGELFF	TGTGCCAGCAGCCCACAACCACAGGGGGCGCACACCGGGGAGCTGTTTTTT
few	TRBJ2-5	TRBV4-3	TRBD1	CASSQERRQGLQETQYF	TGCGCCAGCAGCCAAGAGCGGAGACAGGGTCTCCAAGAGACCCAGTACTTC
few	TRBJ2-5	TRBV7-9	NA	CASSLGRTAQETQYF	TGTGCCAGCAGCTTAGGCCGGACAGCGCAAGAGACCCAGTACTTC
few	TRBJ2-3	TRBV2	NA	CASMIADTQYF	TGTGCCAGCATGATCGCAGATACGCAGTATTTT
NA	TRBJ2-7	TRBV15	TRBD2	CATRIGREDEQYF	TGTGCCACCAGGATCGGGCGGGAGGATGAGCAGTACTTC
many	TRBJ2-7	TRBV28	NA	CASSLAERREQYF	TGTGCCAGCAGTTTGGCCGAACGGCGCGAGCAGTACTTC
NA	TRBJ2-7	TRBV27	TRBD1	CASRKQGGDYEQYF	TGTGCCAGCAGAAAACAGGGGGGAGACTACGAGCAGTACTTC
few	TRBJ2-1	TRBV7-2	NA	CASSFAGQSYNEQFF	TGTGCCAGCAGCTTCGCGGGACAGTCCTACAATGAGCAGTTCTTC
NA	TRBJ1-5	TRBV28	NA	CASSLAVVNQPQHF	TGTGCCAGCAGTTTGGCTGTCGTCAATCAGCCCCAGCATTTT
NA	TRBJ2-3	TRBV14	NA	CASSQDGGTVADTQYF	TGTGCCAGCAGCCAAGATGGCGGGACGGTCGCAGATACGCAGTATTTT
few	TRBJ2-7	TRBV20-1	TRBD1	CSAVTGGEQYF	TGCAGTGCGGTGACAGGGGGCGAGCAGTACTTC
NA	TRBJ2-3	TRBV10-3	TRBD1	CAIRPGTGLDTQYF	TGTGCCATCAGACCCGGGACAGGGTTAGATACGCAGTATTTT
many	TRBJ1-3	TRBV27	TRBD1	CASSFRQGDTIYF	TGTGCCAGCAGTTTCCGACAGGGAGACACCATATATTTT
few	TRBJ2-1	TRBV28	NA	CASSLIYNEQFF	TGTGCCAGCAGTTTGATTTACAATGAGCAGTTCTTC
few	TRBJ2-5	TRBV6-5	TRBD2	CASSPSGRGETQYF	TGTGCCAGCAGTCCTAGCGGGAGGGGAGAGACCCAGTACTTC
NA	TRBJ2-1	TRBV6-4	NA	CASSEGGVRLNEQFF	TGTGCCAGCAGTGAGGGGGGAGTCCGCCTCAATGAGCAGTTCTTC
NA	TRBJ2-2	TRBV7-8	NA	CASTPQGLFNTGELFF	TGTGCCAGCACCCCACAAGGGTTGTTTAACACCGGGGAGCTGTTTTTT
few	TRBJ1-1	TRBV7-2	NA	CASSRTEAEAFF	TGTGCCAGCAGCCGTACAGAGGCTGAAGCTTTCTTT
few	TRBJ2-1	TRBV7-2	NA	CASSLGGHSGEQFF	TGTGCCAGCAGCTTAGGAGGACATTCGGGCGAGCAGTTCTTC
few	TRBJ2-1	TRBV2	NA	CASSEDPAYNEQFF	TGTGCCAGCAGTGAAGATCCAGCCTACAATGAGCAGTTCTTC
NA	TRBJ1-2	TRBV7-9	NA	CASSRSTGSYGYTF	TGTGCCAGCAGCCGATCGACAGGATCCTATGGCTACACCTTC
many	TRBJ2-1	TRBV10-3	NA	CAISDSAHEQFF	TGTGCCATCAGTGACAGCGCTCATGAGCAGTTCTTC
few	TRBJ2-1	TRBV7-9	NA	CASSLDYHEQFF	TGTGCCAGCAGCTTGGACTACCATGAGCAGTTCTTC
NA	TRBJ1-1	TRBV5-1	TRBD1	CASSLQGVGNTEAFF	TGCGCCAGCAGCTTACAGGGGGTCGGGAACACTGAAGCTTTCTTT